The 29 T cell receptor beta chains below all came from one sample that was sequenced in a study of OX40 agonist ivuxolimab in advanced cancers. Libraries were prepared by immunoSEQ multiplex PCR; TCRdb keeps only in-frame clonotypes and omits some of them. The sample records about 76,000 clones, roughly 85% being singletons. The sequencing used CD4+ or CD8+ T cells sorted from blood, collected in a trial of the OX40 agonist ivuxolimab. The receptors stem from an adult with an advanced solid tumor such as melanoma, head and neck, liver or kidney cancer.

The chain recombines TRBV5-4 with TRBJ2-3, with TRBD1 as a possible D gene (6 bases). CDR1 and CDR2 from the germline V gene are SGHNT and YYREEE (reference sequence). The CDR3 sequence is 15 residues long. V was pared by 1 base and J by 0 bases, with 9 bases between. CDR3 protein: CASSLSRGSTDTQYF. The CDR3 DNA sequence: TGTGCCAGCAGCTTGAGTAGGGGGAGCACAGATACGCAGTATTTT.

This clone was seen a few times. This rearrangement joins TRBV6-1 to TRBJ1-2; a possible D gene is TRBD1 (6 bases). The V end was cut by 6 bases, the J end by 8 bases, with 19 bases between. CDR1 is MNHNS and CDR2 is SASEGT in the germline V gene. This CDR3 spans 14 amino acids. The CDR3 protein is CASSVLQGPHGYTF. The CDR3 DNA follows: TGTGCCAGCAGCGTTTTACAGGGCCCCCACGGCTACACCTTC.

The CDR3 bases are TGTGCTAGTGGCCAGACAGGGAGCGATGAGCAGTTCTTC. It codes for CASGQTGSDEQFF. The chain joins TRBV12-5 to TRBJ2-1; 7 nucleotides match TRBD1. Germline values: CDR1 LGHNT, CDR2 FRNRAP. The V segment lost 6 bases and the J segment 8 bases; nucleotides outside the gene matches: 7. The CDR3 covers 13 residues.

This clone was seen a single time. This rearrangement joins TRBV27 to TRBJ1-4; D gene uncertain. Trimming removed 2 bases from V and 8 bases from J, with 6 bases in between. Germline assignment: CDR1 MNHEY and CDR2 SMNVEV (reference sequence). This CDR3 region has 12 residues. CDR3 sequence: CASSLVGEKLFF. CDR3 in DNA: TGTGCCAGCAGTTTAGTGGGAGAAAAACTGTTTTTT. Full variable domain (remainder filled in from reference TRBV27 and TRBJ1-4): EAQVTQNPRYLITVTGKKLTVTCSQNMNHEYMSWYRQDPGLGLRQIYYSMNVEVTDKGDVPEGYKVSRKEKRNFPLILESPSPNQTSLYFCASSLVGEKLFFGSGTQLSVL.

This clone was recorded many times. V and J are TRBV7-9 and TRBJ2-1; D gene ambiguous. CDR1 and CDR2 from the germline V gene are SEHNR and FQNEAQ (reference sequence). Trimming took off 2 bases at V and 5 bases at J, with 4 bases between the two ends. This CDR3 has 12 amino acids. CDR3 region: CASSLSHNEQFF. The CDR3 nucleotides are TGTGCCAGCAGCTTAAGTCACAATGAGCAGTTCTTC.

V gene TRBV13 combines with J gene TRBJ1-5; TRBD1 aligns across 8 bases. With 0 bases clipped from V and 6 bases from J, the junction kept 7 bases outside the gene matches. The CDR3 totals 16 residues. From germline, CDR1 is PRHDT and CDR2 FYEKMQ (reference sequence). The CDR3 sequence is CASSLGQGQDSQPQHF. CDR3 coding DNA: TGTGCCAGCAGCTTAGGCCAGGGACAGGACAGTCAGCCCCAGCATTTT. Full variable domain (outside the CDR3, taken from reference TRBV13 and TRBJ1-5): AAGVIQSPRHLIKEKRETATLKCYPIPRHDTVYWYQQGPGQDPQFLISFYEKMQSDKGSIPDRFSAQQFSDYHSELNMSSLELGDSALYFCASSLGQGQDSQPQHFGDGTRLSIL.

This clone was observed once. The rearrangement uses TRBV27 and TRBJ2-1; 10 positions match TRBD2. The germline gives CDR1 MNHEY, CDR2 SMNVEV (reference sequence). Losses at the gene ends were 4 bases for V and 6 bases for J; bases not matched to a gene: 12. The CDR3 consists of 17 residues. The CDR3: CASSSPHRAGGVNEQFF. In DNA form, the CDR3 reads TGTGCCAGCAGTTCCCCCCATAGAGCGGGAGGGGTCAATGAGCAGTTCTTC.

V and J are TRBV19 and TRBJ1-1, with D maybe TRBD1 (5 bases). The CDR3 loop spans 15 amino acids. V was cut by 5 bases and J by 4 bases, with 17 bases left in between. Germline-derived CDR1 and CDR2 are LNHDA and SQIVND (reference sequence). The CDR3, as DNA: TGTGCCAGTAGTCCGGGCGGAAACGGGGGCACTGAAGCTTTCTTT. Translated: CASSPGGNGGTEAFF.

This chain connects TRBV7-2 to TRBJ2-5; D unresolved. Germline loops: CDR1 SGHTA, CDR2 FQGNSA. The CDR3 loop spans 14 amino acids. Trimming removed 4 bases from V and 5 bases from J, with 14 bases in between. The CDR3 loop reads CASSSPPRRETQYF. CDR3 nucleotide sequence: TGTGCCAGCAGCTCCCCCCCCCGGCGGGAGACCCAGTACTTC.

The rearrangement uses TRBV5-6 and TRBJ1-5; a possible D gene is TRBD1 (6 bases). The germline V and J ends were trimmed by 0 bases and 2 bases, with 6 bases remaining between them. Germline CDR1 and CDR2: SGHDT and YYEEEE. The CDR3 runs 14 residues. Written as DNA, the CDR3 is TGTGCCAGCAGCTTGGCAGGGGGCAATCAGCCCCAGCATTTT. It specifies CASSLAGGNQPQHF. Full variable domain (remainder filled in from reference TRBV5-6 and TRBJ1-5): DAGVTQSPTHLIKTRGQQVTLRCSPKSGHDTVSWYQQALGQGPQFIFQYYEEEERQRGNFPDRFSGHQFPNYSSELNVNALLLGDSALYLCASSLAGGNQPQHFGDGTRLSIL.

V is TRBV18 and J is TRBJ2-3; 8 positions match TRBD1. The CDR3 has 14 residues. In germline, CDR1 is KGHSH, CDR2 LQKENI. Trimming cost V 4 bases and J 8 bases; bases outside gene matches: 8. CDR3 bases: TGTGCCAGCTCACATGACAGGGGCGAGGGTACGCAGTATTTT. Its translation is CASSHDRGEGTQYF.

This rearrangement joins TRBV6-5 to TRBJ2-7; 11 nucleotides agree with TRBD2. The CDR3 loop spans 16 amino acids. The V and J ends lost 0 bases and 5 bases, in that order; junction bases with no gene match: 6. Germline V gives CDR1 MNHEY, CDR2 SVGAGI. CDR3 sequence (DNA): TGTGCCAGCAGTTACTCTAGCGGGGGGGGAGGAAACGAGCAGTACTTC. This sequence encodes CASSYSSGGGGNEQYF.

This chain joins TRBV9 and TRBJ1-1; no clear D. The germline V and J ends were trimmed by 3 bases and 1 base, with 10 bases remaining between them. CDR1 is SGDLS, CDR2 YYNGEE, per germline. The CDR3 runs to 14 residues. In DNA, the CDR3 is TGTGCCAGCAGCGAACGACATTCGAACACTGAAGCTTTCTTT. This codes for CASSERHSNTEAFF.

This clone was counted only a few times. J is TRBJ1-3 and V is TRBV7-8; D ambiguous. The V end lost 2 bases, the J end lost 3 bases, and 8 bases lay between the germline ends. CDR3 size: 14 residues. Germline loops: CDR1 SGHVS, CDR2 FQNEAQ. CDR3 nucleotides: TGTGCCAGCAGCTTACTCCAGCTTGGAAACACCATATATTTT. Protein: CASSLLQLGNTIYF.

The rearrangement uses TRBV6-1 and TRBJ2-1; 10 bases line up with TRBD1. Germline CDR1 reads MNHNS; CDR2 reads SASEGT. J gave up 4 bases and V 7 bases, and 7 bases lay outside the gene matches. The CDR3 sequence is 15 residues long. The CDR3 region has the DNA TGTGCCAGCACCCAAGACAGGGGGCCTTACAATGAGCAGTTCTTC. It encodes CASTQDRGPYNEQFF.

V is TRBV19 and J is TRBJ2-7; maybe TRBD1 (5 bases). With 5 bases removed from V and 7 bases from J, the gap between germline ends came to 15 bases. The CDR3 covers 13 residues. Germline CDR1 is LNHDA and CDR2 is SQIVND (reference sequence). This CDR3 reads CASSGALMGEQYF. The CDR3, as DNA: TGTGCCAGTAGTGGGGCCCTAATGGGGGAGCAGTACTTC.

This rearrangement joins TRBV29-1 to TRBJ1-1; 7 positions agree with TRBD1. Germline CDR1 and CDR2: SQVTM and ANQGSEA. Trimming took 6 bases from V and 0 from J; bases not matched to a gene: 13. The CDR3 contains 16 residues. The CDR3 DNA sequence: TGCAGCGTAACCATCAAGGGGGCTAGGATGAACACTGAAGCTTTCTTT. Translating gives CSVTIKGARMNTEAFF.

J is TRBJ1-6 and V is TRBV11-2; possibly TRBD1 for D (5 bases). The CDR3 contains 15 residues. Germline V gene sequence: CDR1 SGHAT, CDR2 FQNNGV. Trimming removed 1 base at V and 10 bases at J, with 14 bases between. The CDR3 is CASSLGGSGGSPLHF. The CDR3 DNA follows: TGTGCCAGCAGCTTAGGGGGGTCAGGAGGATCACCCCTCCACTTT.

This chain connects TRBV13 to TRBJ2-7; no definite D call. V was pared by 2 bases and J by 2 bases, with 10 bases between. The CDR3 totals 14 residues. Germline CDR1 is PRHDT and CDR2 is FYEKMQ (reference sequence). CDR3 sequence (DNA): TGTGCCAGCAGCTTATCCCCAGCCACCTACGAGCAGTACTTC. Translated: CASSLSPATYEQYF.

This chain uses TRBV7-2 with TRBJ2-7; perhaps TRBD1 as D (7 bases). The CDR3 is 15 amino acids. Trimming took 5 bases from V and 3 from J, leaving 17 bases between them. Germline-derived CDR1 and CDR2 are SGHTA and FQGNSA. The CDR3 region is CASSGGWDSLYEQYF. For the CDR3, the DNA is TGTGCCAGCAGCGGGGGGTGGGACAGCCTCTACGAGCAGTACTTC.

The table lists this clone with a count of one. The rearrangement links TRBV7-2 to TRBJ2-5, with no clear D. The CDR3 extends over 14 amino acids. Germline V gene data show CDR1 as SGHTA and CDR2 as FQGNSA. With 7 bases removed from V and 4 bases from J, the gap between germline ends came to 16 bases. The CDR3: CASTRNRAGETQYF. The CDR3 DNA is TGTGCCAGCACCCGGAATCGGGCAGGAGAGACCCAGTACTTC.

There are a few counts of this clone. The rearrangement uses TRBV11-2 and TRBJ1-3, with D perhaps TRBD1 (5 bases). The CDR3 length is 14 residues. Trimming cost V 6 bases and J 3 bases, with 12 bases left between them. The germline V gene has CDR1 SGHAT and CDR2 FQNNGV. The CDR3 region has the DNA TGTGCCAGCAGACCGTTGGGGGATGGAAACACCATATATTTT. Encoded protein: CASRPLGDGNTIYF.

The rearrangement links TRBV30 to TRBJ1-3; D uncertain. This CDR3 is built from 11 residues. Trimming removed 5 bases from V and 4 bases from J, with 6 bases in between. CDR1 is GTSNPN, CDR2 SVGIG, per germline (reference sequence). CDR3 DNA: TGTGCCTGGGACGCGGGAAACACCATATATTTT. It translates to CAWDAGNTIYF.

V usage is TRBV4-1 and J usage is TRBJ2-7, with no clear D. Germline V gives CDR1 MGHRA, CDR2 YSYEKL. With 3 bases removed from V and 1 base from J, the gap between germline ends came to 10 bases. The CDR3 is made up of 14 amino acids. In DNA form, the CDR3 reads TGCGCCAGCAGCCAGGAGCTCGGATCCTACGAGCAGTACTTC. This gives the protein CASSQELGSYEQYF.

Concerning this clone itself: The sample carries other DNA sequences with the same CDR3. This chain uses TRBV15 with TRBJ1-2, with TRBD1 matching over 8 bases. The J segment lost 2 bases and the V segment lost 1 base, leaving 6 bases of the junction unmatched. Germline loops: CDR1 LNHNV, CDR2 YYDKDF (reference sequence). The CDR3 sequence is 16 residues long. The CDR3 DNA reads as TGTGCCACCAGCAGAGGGGGACAGGAGGAGAACTATGGCTACACCTTC. This sequence encodes CATSRGGQEENYGYTF.

V gene TRBV11-2 combines with J gene TRBJ2-5; 7 bases match TRBD1. The end of the DNA is better explained by TRBJ2-7, so the J call may be wrong. CDR1 and CDR2 from the germline V gene are SGHAT and FQNNGV. The CDR3 has 15 amino acids. The CDR3 sequence: CASSLVFDRAHEQYF. As DNA, the CDR3 is TGTGCCAGCAGCTTAGTATTCGACAGGGCCCACGAGCAGTACTTC.

This clone was seen only once. The chain employs TRBV6-1 and TRBJ1-4, with TRBD1 matching over 7 bases. The germline gives CDR1 MNHNS, CDR2 SASEGT. The CDR3 is made up of 15 amino acids. Trimming removed 3 bases from V and 4 bases from J; junction bases left unmatched: 5. CDR3 in DNA: TGTGCCAGCAGTGATGTGGGACAGATTAATGAAAAACTGTTTTTT. Translation gives CASSDVGQINEKLFF.

V is TRBV21-1 and J is TRBJ2-7; the table calls TRBD1, which could not be checked here. TRBV21-1 is a pseudogene segment. CDR3 length: 15 amino acids. DNA of the CDR3: TGTGCCAGCAGCAAAGCTGGCAGGGGGCAATACGAGCAGTACTTC. Translating gives CASSKAGRGQYEQYF.

This chain joins TRBV7-2 and TRBJ2-4; no clear D gene. The CDR3 contains 13 residues. V was trimmed by 1 base and J by 9 bases, leaving 10 bases between them. The germline V gene has CDR1 SGHTA and CDR2 FQGNSA. The CDR3 region has the DNA TGTGCCAGCAGCTTAGGGGCCAGTACCATTCAGTACTTC. Encoded protein: CASSLGASTIQYF.